The 11 T cell receptor beta chains below come from one sample, sequenced in a study of CD8 T cells in Susac syndrome. It was with random hexamers that about 0.45 to 1 ug RNA was reverse transcribed. Via MiXCR, TCRdb re-called the immunoSEQ multiplex PCR reads, giving one row per CDR3 protein. The data contain about 52,000 distinct CDR3 sequences, 93% of them seen just once; the ten biggest clones take up around 0.55%. Sequences were obtained from CD8+ T cells from PBMCs. All receptors come from a human donor with multiple sclerosis.

This clonotype was observed a handful of times. The chain couples TRBV4-1 to TRBJ1-1; D ambiguous. V was shortened by 4 bases and J by 7 bases, with 10 bases between the two germline ends. CDR1 MGHRA and CDR2 YSYEKL come from the germline V gene. CDR3 length equals 12 residues. The CDR3 spells CASSRSVGEAFF. CDR3 bases: TGCGCCAGCAGCCGATCAGTGGGTGAAGCTTTCTTT.

The chain combines TRBV29-1 with TRBJ1-1, with TRBD1 identical over 9 bases. The germline gives CDR1 SQVTM, CDR2 ANQGSEA. The J segment lost 5 bases and the V segment lost 6 bases, leaving 7 bases of the junction unmatched. The CDR3 runs 13 residues. The CDR3 region has the DNA TGCAGCGTCCCGGGACAGGGTTTTACTGAAGCTTTCTTT. The encoded protein is CSVPGQGFTEAFF.

The gene calls are TRBV20-1 and TRBJ2-7; TRBD2 aligns across 10 bases. Germline trimming cut 7 bases from V and 0 bases from J; bases unmatched to any gene: 6. Germline V gene data show CDR1 as DFQATT and CDR2 as SNEGSKA (reference sequence). The CDR3 runs to 14 residues. CDR3 residues: CSVASSGGSYEQYF. In DNA, the CDR3 is TGCAGTGTAGCGTCTAGCGGGGGCTCCTACGAGCAGTACTTC.

This chain links TRBV6-5 with TRBJ2-1; D is possibly TRBD1 (5 bases). Trimming removed 0 bases at V and 8 bases at J, with 8 bases between. The CDR3 extends over 13 amino acids. CDR1 and CDR2 from the germline V gene are MNHEY and SVGAGI. This chain's CDR3 is CASSYSTGHEQFF. Written as DNA, the CDR3 is TGTGCCAGCAGTTACTCAACAGGCCATGAGCAGTTCTTC.

The chain employs TRBV19 and TRBJ2-7; 9 bases align to TRBD1. Trimming removed 3 bases from V and 3 bases from J; junction bases left unmatched: 6. Per germline, CDR1 LNHDA and CDR2 SQIVND (reference sequence). The CDR3 has 15 amino acids. The CDR3 loop is CASSMRGQGVYEQYF. CDR3 coding DNA: TGTGCCAGTAGTATGAGGGGACAGGGAGTCTACGAGCAGTACTTC. Full variable domain (remainder filled in from reference TRBV19 and TRBJ2-7): DGGITQSPKYLFRKEGQNVTLSCEQNLNHDAMYWYRQDPGQGLRLIYYSQIVNDFQKGDIAEGYSVSREKKESFPLTVTSAQKNPTAFYLCASSMRGQGVYEQYFGPGTRLTVT.

The V and J genes are TRBV12-3 or TRBV12-4 and TRBJ1-2; perhaps TRBD1 as D (6 bases). This CDR3 is built from 14 residues. Trimming shortened V by 7 bases and J by 4 bases, and 16 bases separated the two germline ends. The chain's CDR3 is CASITPDSFYGYTF. DNA for the CDR3: TGTGCCAGCATCACCCCGGACAGTTTCTATGGCTACACCTTC.

V gene TRBV12-3 or TRBV12-4 combines with J gene TRBJ2-3, with 8 bases aligning to TRBD2. The CDR3 is 19 amino acids. V was pared by 7 bases and J by 2 bases, with 20 bases of the junction left unmatched. CDR3 amino acids: CASTLGSGGYTAATDTQYF. The CDR3 region has the DNA TGTGCCAGCACCCTAGGCAGCGGGGGTTACACGGCCGCCACAGATACGCAGTATTTT.

The chain joins TRBV30 to TRBJ1-5; 8 bases align to TRBD1. The CDR3 consists of 13 residues. Looked up from germline, CDR1 is GTSNPN and CDR2 is SVGIG (reference sequence). V lost 2 bases to trimming and J lost 5 bases; unmatched junction nucleotides: 2. The CDR3 coding sequence is TGTGCCTGGAGTATGACAGGGGATCAGCCCCAGCATTTT. Translated, it gives CAWSMTGDQPQHF.

V gene TRBV20-1 combines with J gene TRBJ2-3; 7 bases map to TRBD1. V gave up 3 bases and J gave up 6 bases; unmatched junction bases: 12. CDR1 is DFQATT and CDR2 is SNEGSKA in the germline V gene (reference sequence). This CDR3 contains 15 residues. Here the CDR3 reads CSASRKGARRDTQYF. CDR3 sequence (DNA): TGCAGTGCTAGTCGGAAGGGGGCCCGTCGGGATACGCAGTATTTT.

The chain joins TRBV19 to TRBJ1-1; D uncertain. CDR3 size: 13 residues. Germline V gives CDR1 LNHDA, CDR2 SQIVND (reference sequence). The V gene lost 5 bases and the J gene lost 5 bases, with 12 bases spanning the gap. The CDR3 region is CASSVAGGTEAFF. The CDR3 DNA reads as TGTGCCAGTAGTGTTGCAGGAGGGACTGAAGCTTTCTTT. The entire variable domain, with the rest obtained from reference TRBV19 and TRBJ1-1, is as follows: DGGITQSPKYLFRKEGQNVTLSCEQNLNHDAMYWYRQDPGQGLRLIYYSQIVNDFQKGDIAEGYSVSREKKESFPLTVTSAQKNPTAFYLCASSVAGGTEAFFGQGTRLTVV.

This clonotype was counted a single time. The chain employs TRBV6-5 and TRBJ1-1, with a possible D match to TRBD1 (5 bases). Germline CDR1 reads MNHEY; CDR2 reads SVGAGI. There are 13 residues in the CDR3. The V end was cut by 2 bases, the J end by 5 bases, with 9 bases between. CDR3 residues: CASSYIKGTEAFF. The CDR3 bases are TGTGCCAGCAGTTACATTAAGGGGACTGAAGCTTTCTTT.